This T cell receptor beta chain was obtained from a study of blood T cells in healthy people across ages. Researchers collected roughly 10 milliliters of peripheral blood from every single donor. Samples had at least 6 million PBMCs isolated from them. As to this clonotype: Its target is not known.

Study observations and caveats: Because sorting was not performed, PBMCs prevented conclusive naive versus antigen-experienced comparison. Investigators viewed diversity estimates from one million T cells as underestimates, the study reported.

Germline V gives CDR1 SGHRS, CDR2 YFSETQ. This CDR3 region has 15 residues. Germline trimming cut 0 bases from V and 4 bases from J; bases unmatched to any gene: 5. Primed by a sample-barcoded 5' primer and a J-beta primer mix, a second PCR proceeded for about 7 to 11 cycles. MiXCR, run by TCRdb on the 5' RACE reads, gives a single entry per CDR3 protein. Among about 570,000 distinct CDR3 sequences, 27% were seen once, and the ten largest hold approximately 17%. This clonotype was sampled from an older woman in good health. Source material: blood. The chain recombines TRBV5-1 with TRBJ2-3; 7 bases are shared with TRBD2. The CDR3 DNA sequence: TGCGCCAGCAGCTTGGATCCGGGGGGAGCAGATACGCAGTATTTT. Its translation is CASSLDPGGADTQYF.